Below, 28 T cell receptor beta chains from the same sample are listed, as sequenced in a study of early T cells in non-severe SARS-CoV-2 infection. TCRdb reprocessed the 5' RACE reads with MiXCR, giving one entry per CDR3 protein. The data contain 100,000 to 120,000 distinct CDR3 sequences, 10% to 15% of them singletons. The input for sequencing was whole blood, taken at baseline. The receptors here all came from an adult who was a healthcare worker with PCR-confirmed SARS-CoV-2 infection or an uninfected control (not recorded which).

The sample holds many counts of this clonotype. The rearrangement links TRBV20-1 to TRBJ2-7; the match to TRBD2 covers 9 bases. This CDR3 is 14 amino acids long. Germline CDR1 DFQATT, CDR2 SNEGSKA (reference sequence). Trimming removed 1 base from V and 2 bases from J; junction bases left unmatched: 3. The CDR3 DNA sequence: TGCAGTGCTAGAGGGCGCGGGAGGGCCTACGAGCAGTACTTC. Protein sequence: CSARGRGRAYEQYF.

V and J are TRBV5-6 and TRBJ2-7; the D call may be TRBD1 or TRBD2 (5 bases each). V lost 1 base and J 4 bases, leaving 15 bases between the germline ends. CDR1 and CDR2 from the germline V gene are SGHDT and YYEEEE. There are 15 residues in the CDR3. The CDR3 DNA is TGTGCCAGCAGCTTGCCGGGACGCACTTCGTACGAGCAGTACTTC. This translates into CASSLPGRTSYEQYF.

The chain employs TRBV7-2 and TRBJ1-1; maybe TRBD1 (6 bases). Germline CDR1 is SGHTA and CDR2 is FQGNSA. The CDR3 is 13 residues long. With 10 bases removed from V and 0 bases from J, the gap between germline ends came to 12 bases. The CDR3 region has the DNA TGTGCCACCACCGGGACACTGAACACTGAAGCTTTCTTT. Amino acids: CATTGTLNTEAFF.

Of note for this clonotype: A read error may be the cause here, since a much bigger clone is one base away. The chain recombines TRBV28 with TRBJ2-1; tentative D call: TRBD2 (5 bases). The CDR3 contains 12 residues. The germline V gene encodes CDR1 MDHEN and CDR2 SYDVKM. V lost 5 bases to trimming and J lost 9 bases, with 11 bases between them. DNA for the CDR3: TGTGCCAGCAGTCAACATGCGGGTGAGCAGTTCTTC. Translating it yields CASSQHAGEQFF.

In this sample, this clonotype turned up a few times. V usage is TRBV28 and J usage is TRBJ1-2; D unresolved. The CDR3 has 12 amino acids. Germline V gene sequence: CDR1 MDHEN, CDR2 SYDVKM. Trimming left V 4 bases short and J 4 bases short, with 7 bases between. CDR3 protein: CASSSDTYGYTF. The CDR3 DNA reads TGTGCCAGCAGTTCCGACACCTATGGCTACACCTTC.

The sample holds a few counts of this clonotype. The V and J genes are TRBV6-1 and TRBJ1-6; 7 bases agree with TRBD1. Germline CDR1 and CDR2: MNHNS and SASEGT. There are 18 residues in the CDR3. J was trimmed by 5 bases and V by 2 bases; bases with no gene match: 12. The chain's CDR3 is CASSEQGVPWLNNSPLHF. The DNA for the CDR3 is TGTGCCAGCAGTGAACAGGGGGTACCTTGGTTGAATAATTCACCCCTCCACTTT.

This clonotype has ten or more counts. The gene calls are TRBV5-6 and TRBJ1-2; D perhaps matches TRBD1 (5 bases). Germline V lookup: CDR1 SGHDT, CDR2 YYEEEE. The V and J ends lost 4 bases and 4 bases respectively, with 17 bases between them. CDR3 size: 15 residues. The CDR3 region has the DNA TGTGCCAGCAGCCGTTTCCAGGGTCCTTCCTATGGCTACACCTTC. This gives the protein CASSRFQGPSYGYTF.

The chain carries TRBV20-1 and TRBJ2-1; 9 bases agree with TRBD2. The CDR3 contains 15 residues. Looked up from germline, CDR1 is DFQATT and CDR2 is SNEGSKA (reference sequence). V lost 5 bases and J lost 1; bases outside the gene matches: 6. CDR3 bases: TGCAGTGCTTGGCGGGGGGGCTCTTCCTACAATGAGCAGTTCTTC. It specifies CSAWRGGSSYNEQFF.

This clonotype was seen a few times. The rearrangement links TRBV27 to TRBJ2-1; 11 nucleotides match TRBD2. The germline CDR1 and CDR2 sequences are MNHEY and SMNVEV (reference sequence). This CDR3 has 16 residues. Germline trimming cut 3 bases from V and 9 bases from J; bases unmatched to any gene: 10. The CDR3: CASSLVAGGPGLEQFF. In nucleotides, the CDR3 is TGTGCCAGCAGTTTGGTAGCGGGGGGGCCAGGTCTTGAGCAGTTCTTC.

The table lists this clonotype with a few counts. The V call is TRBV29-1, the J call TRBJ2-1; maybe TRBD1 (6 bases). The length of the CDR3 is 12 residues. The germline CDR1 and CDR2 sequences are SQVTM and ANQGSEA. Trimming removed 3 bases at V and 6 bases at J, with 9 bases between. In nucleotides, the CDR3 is TGCAGCGTTGACAGGGGACGCAATGAGCAGTTCTTC. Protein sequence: CSVDRGRNEQFF.

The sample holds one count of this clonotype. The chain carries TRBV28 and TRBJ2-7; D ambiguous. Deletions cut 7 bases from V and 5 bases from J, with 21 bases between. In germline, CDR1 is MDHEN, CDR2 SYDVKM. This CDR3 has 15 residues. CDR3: CASTPSPTRFDEQYF. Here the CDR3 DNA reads TGTGCCAGCACCCCGTCCCCCACACGTTTCGACGAGCAGTACTTC.

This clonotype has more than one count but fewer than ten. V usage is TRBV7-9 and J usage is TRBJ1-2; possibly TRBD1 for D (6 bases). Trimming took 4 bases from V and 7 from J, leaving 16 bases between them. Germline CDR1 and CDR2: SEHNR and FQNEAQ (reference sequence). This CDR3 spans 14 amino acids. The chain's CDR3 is CASSSTGLSAGYTF. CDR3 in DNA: TGTGCCAGCAGCTCGACAGGATTATCTGCTGGCTACACCTTC.

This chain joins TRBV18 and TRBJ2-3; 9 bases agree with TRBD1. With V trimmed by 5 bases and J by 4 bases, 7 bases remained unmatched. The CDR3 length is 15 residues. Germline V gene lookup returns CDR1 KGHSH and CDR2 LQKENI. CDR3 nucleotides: TGTGCCAGCTCAAAGGGACAGGGCCCCGCAGATACGCAGTATTTT. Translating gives CASSKGQGPADTQYF.

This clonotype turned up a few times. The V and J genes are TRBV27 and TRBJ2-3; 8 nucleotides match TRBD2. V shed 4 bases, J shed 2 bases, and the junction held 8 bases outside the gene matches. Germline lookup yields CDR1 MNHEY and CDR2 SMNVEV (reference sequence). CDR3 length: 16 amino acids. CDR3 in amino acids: CASSSSRGAPTDTQYF. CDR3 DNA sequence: TGTGCCAGCAGTTCCTCGCGGGGGGCCCCCACAGATACGCAGTATTTT.

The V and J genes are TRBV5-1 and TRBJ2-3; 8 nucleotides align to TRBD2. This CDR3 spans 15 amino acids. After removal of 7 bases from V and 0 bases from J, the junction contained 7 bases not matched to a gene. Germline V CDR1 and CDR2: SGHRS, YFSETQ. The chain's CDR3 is CASVSQRGSTDTQYF. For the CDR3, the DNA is TGCGCCAGCGTATCCCAGCGGGGGAGCACAGATACGCAGTATTTT. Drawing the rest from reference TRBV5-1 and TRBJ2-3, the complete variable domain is KAGVTQTPRYLIKTRGQQVTLSCSPISGHRSVSWYQQTPGQGLQFLFEYFSETQRNKGNFPGRFSGRQFSNSRSEMNVSTLELGDSALYLCASVSQRGSTDTQYFGPGTRLTVL.

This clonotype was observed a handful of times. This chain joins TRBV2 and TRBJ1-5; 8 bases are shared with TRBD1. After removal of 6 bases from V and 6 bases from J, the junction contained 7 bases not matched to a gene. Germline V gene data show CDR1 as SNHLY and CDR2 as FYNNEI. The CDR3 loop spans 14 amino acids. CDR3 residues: CASSLGQGAQPQHF. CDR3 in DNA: TGTGCCAGCAGCCTTGGTCAGGGGGCTCAGCCCCAGCATTTT.

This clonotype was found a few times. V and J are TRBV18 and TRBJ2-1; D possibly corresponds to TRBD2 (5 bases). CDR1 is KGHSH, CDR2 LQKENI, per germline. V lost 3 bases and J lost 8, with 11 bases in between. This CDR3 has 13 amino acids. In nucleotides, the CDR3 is TGTGCCAGCTCACCGCGTATGGGAGATGAGCAGTTCTTC. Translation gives CASSPRMGDEQFF.

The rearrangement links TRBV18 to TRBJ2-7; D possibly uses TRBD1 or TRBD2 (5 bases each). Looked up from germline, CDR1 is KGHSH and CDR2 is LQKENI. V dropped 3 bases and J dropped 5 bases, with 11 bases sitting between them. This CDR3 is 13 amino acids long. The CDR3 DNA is TGTGCCAGCTCACCTCCGGGACGGAACGAGCAGTACTTC. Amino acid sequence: CASSPPGRNEQYF.

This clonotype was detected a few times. CDR3 coding DNA: TGCGCCAGCAGCCACCCTACAGGGGGAGACACTGAAGCTTTCTTT. This gives the protein CASSHPTGGDTEAFF. The chain recombines TRBV4-1 with TRBJ1-1; 8 bases agree with TRBD1. V shed 3 bases, J shed 3 bases, and the junction held 6 bases outside the gene matches. Germline lookup yields CDR1 MGHRA and CDR2 YSYEKL. This CDR3 region has 15 residues.

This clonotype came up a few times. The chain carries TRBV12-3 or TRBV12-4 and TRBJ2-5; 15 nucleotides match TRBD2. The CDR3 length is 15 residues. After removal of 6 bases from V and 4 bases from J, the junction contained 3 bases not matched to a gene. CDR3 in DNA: TGTGCCAGCAGCTCGGGACTAGCGGGGGGAGAGACCCAGTACTTC. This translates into CASSSGLAGGETQYF.

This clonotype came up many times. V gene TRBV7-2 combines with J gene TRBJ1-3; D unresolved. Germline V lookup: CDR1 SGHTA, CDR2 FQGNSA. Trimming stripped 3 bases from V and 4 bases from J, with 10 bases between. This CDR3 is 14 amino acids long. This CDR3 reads CASSFELKGNTIYF. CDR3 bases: TGTGCCAGCAGCTTTGAACTCAAGGGAAACACCATATATTTT.

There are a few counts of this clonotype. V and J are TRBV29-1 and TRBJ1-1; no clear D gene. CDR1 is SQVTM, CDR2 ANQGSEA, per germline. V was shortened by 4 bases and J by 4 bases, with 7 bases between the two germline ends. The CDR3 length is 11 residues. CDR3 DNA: TGCAGCGTTGCCTGGAGCACTGAAGCTTTCTTT. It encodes CSVAWSTEAFF.

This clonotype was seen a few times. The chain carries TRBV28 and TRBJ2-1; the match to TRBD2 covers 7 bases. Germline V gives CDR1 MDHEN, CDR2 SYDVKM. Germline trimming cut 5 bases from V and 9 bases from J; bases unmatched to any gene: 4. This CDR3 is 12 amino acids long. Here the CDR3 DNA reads TGTGCCAGCAGTAACTGGGAGGGTGAGCAGTTCTTC. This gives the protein CASSNWEGEQFF.

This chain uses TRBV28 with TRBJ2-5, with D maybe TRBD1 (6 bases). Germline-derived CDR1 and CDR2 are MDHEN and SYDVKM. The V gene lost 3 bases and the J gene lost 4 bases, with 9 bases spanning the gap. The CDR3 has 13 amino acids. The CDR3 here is CASSFQGLETQYF. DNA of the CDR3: TGTGCCAGCAGTTTTCAGGGGTTAGAGACCCAGTACTTC.

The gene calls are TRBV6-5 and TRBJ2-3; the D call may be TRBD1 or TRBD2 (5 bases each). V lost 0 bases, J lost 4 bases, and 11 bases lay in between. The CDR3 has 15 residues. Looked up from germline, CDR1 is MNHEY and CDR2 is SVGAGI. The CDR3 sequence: CASSYSSGSADTQYF. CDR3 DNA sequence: TGTGCCAGCAGTTACTCGTCAGGGAGCGCAGATACGCAGTATTTT.

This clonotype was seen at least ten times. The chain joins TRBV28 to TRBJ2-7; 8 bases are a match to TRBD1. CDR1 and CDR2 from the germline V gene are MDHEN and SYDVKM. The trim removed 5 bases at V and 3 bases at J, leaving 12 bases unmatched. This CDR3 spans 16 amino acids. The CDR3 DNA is TGTGCCAGCAGTGGACTCCCCGGGACAGGACGCTACGAGCAGTACTTC. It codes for CASSGLPGTGRYEQYF.

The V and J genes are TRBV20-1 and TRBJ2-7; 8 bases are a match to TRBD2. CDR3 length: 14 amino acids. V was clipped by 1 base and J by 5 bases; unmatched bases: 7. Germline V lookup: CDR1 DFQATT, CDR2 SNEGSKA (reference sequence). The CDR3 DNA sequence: TGCAGTGCTAGAGTTAGCGGGACGTTCAACGAGCAGTACTTC. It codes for CSARVSGTFNEQYF.

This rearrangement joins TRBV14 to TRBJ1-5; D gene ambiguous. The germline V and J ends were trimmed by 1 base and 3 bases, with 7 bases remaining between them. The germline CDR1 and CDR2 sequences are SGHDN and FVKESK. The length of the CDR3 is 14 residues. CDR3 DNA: TGTGCCAGCAGCCAAGGCGGACTCAATCAGCCCCAGCATTTT. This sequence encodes CASSQGGLNQPQHF.